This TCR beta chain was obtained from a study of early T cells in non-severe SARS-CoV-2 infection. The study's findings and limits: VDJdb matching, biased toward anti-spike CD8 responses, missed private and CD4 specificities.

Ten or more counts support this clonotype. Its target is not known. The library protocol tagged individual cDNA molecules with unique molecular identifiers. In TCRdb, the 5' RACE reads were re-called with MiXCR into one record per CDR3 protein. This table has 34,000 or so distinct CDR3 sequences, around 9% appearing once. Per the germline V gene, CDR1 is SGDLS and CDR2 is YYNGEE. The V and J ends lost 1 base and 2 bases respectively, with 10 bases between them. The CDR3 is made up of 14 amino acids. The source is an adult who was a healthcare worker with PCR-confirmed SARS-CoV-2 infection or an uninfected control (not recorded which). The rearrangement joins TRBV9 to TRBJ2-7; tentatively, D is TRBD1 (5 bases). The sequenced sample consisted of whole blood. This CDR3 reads CASSVSSGPYEQYF. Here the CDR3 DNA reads TGTGCCAGCAGCGTAAGCTCAGGGCCCTACGAGCAGTACTTC.